This TCR beta chain was recovered during a study of lymphopenia after photon versus proton radiotherapy. Germline CDR1 is SGHAT and CDR2 is FQNNGV. Trimming removed 1 base from V and 1 base from J, with 11 bases in between. The CDR3 is 17 amino acids. The assay was immunoSEQ multiplex PCR, and TCRdb's table has in-frame clones only and misses some. The sample records around 30,000 clones, about 80% being singletons. Concerning this clone itself: Its antigen is undetermined.

Points from the study as a whole: Proton therapy kept repertoires fairly stable, unlike photons, which gained effector/memory cells.

This clonotype was obtained from a woman in her 70s with pancreatic cancer. The rearrangement links TRBV11-2 to TRBJ2-6; D is unresolved. Sample: peripheral blood, taken from a patient treated with proton-based radiotherapy. The CDR3: CASSLGKVTSGANVLTF. The CDR3, as DNA: TGTGCCAGCAGCTTAGGAAAGGTGACATCTGGGGCCAACGTCCTGACTTTC.